Presented here are 6 T cell receptor beta chains from one specimen sequenced in a study of OX40 agonist ivuxolimab in advanced cancers. The data were produced by immunoSEQ multiplex PCR, yet TCRdb's version contains in-frame clones alone and is incomplete. The sample holds tens of thousands of clones, about 90% seen once. Sequencing was performed on CD4+ or CD8+ T cells sorted from blood, taken in a trial of the OX40 agonist ivuxolimab. These receptors originate from an adult with an advanced solid tumor such as melanoma, head and neck, liver or kidney cancer.

In this sample, this clone turned up once. The rearrangement joins TRBV19 to TRBJ1-1; D possibly corresponds to TRBD1 (5 bases). CDR1 is LNHDA and CDR2 is SQIVND in the germline V gene (reference sequence). Trimming cost V 9 bases and J 0 bases, with 17 bases left between them. The CDR3 sequence is 15 residues long. CDR3 bases: TGTGCCAGCTTAAAGGACACCCTAGTGAACACTGAAGCTTTCTTT. Translation gives CASLKDTLVNTEAFF.

In the case of this clone: The sample has other DNA sequences that encode this CDR3 too. This sequence joins TRBV27 and TRBJ2-5; 7 positions agree with TRBD1. The germline V gene has CDR1 MNHEY and CDR2 SMNVEV (reference sequence). This CDR3 is built from 13 residues. Germline trimming cut 4 bases from V and 4 bases from J; bases unmatched to any gene: 3. CDR3: CASSSQGRETQYF. CDR3 nucleotide sequence: TGTGCCAGCAGTTCACAGGGGAGAGAGACCCAGTACTTC.

V gene TRBV5-4 combines with J gene TRBJ2-7; D remains unclear. The CDR3 length is 14 residues. The germline CDR1 and CDR2 sequences are SGHNT and YYREEE (reference sequence). Trimming pared 4 bases from V and 1 base from J, leaving 12 bases between. The CDR3 region is CASSRDVGSYEQYF. The CDR3 DNA sequence: TGTGCCAGCAGCCGCGACGTGGGGTCCTACGAGCAGTACTTC. Full variable domain (missing parts from reference TRBV5-4 and TRBJ2-7): ETGVTQSPTHLIKTRGQQVTLRCSSQSGHNTVSWYQQALGQGPQFIFQYYREEENGRGNFPPRFSGLQFPNYSSELNVNALELDDSALYLCASSRDVGSYEQYFGPGTRLTVT.

The sample holds one count of this clone. The CDR3 protein is CASRGPSEQYF. The CDR3 coding sequence is TGTGCCAGCAGGGGGCCGTCGGAGCAGTACTTC. The rearrangement uses TRBV11-3 and TRBJ2-7, with D tentatively TRBD1 (5 bases). The CDR3 covers 11 residues. V lost 6 bases, J lost 7 bases, and 10 bases lay in between. Germline V gene sequence: CDR1 SGHNT, CDR2 YENEEA.

The V and J genes are TRBV30 and TRBJ1-5, with D unresolved. The CDR3 is made up of 13 amino acids. The ends were cut back, 2 bases at V and 6 bases at J, with 11 bases in the middle. The germline gives CDR1 GTSNPN, CDR2 SVGIG (reference sequence). CDR3 DNA sequence: TGTGCCTGGAGTTCAAGTGGGAGTCAGCCCCAGCATTTT. Translating gives CAWSSSGSQPQHF.

The V call is TRBV30, the J call TRBJ2-5; 10 nucleotides line up with TRBD2. V was pared by 2 bases and J by 4 bases, with 16 bases of the junction left unmatched. The germline V gene encodes CDR1 GTSNPN and CDR2 SVGIG (reference sequence). The CDR3 contains 18 residues. The CDR3 DNA is TGTGCCTGGAGTCTTAGCGGGGGGCCCTCTTCGGGGGGAGAGACCCAGTACTTC. Protein product: CAWSLSGGPSSGGETQYF.